The present T cell receptor (beta chain) was sequenced within a study of T-cell reconstitution after alpha-beta-depleted transplantation in children (dated by TCRdb to the mid-2010s). About the full investigation: The study quantitatively tracked T-cell immune reconstitution after TCRalphabeta/CD19-depleted allogeneic hematopoietic cell transplantation in children using TCR repertoire profiling.

A remark on this clonotype: Its target antigen remains unknown. No clone much larger than this one lies a single base away; base qualities are absent.

The receptor library was made with PCR. The instrument was an Illumina HiSeq 2500. To normalize quantification of the TCRbeta repertoire, the TCR libraries were built with molecular barcoding that relied on unique molecular identifiers. TCRdb cleaned the public reads at Q25 with fastp, built clones with MiXCR and kept in-frame beta chains. Each entry merges the rows of one CDR3 protein and shows their most common DNA and genes. A total of around 250,000 distinct CDR3 sequences appear in this sample, over 8% of them only once. The ten largest account for roughly a tenth of the sample. Measured from the cysteine to the phenylalanine, the CDR3 is 13 residues long. Only the CDR3 DNA stays, 39 bases, in frame from base 1. The trim is 0 bases for V and 9 bases for J, with a gap of 10 bases between the germline ends. As encoded in the germline V gene, CDR1 is SGHRS while CDR2 is YFSETQ.

The source material was PBMCs from the stem cell graft donor, sampled from the stem cell graft. This receptor was identified in a human donor who donated a stem cell graft to a child with SCID. The chain links TRBV5-1 with TRBJ1-5; the D segment could be TRBD1, given 6 matching bases. The sequence in DNA is TGCGCCAGCAGCTTGGGGACAGACACGCCCCAGCATTTT. The resulting protein is CASSLGTDTPQHF.